This T cell receptor beta chain was documented in a study of blood T cell repertoires in COVID-19. Study in general: COVID-19 samples from acute and convalescent phases originated in the United States, Italy and Spain. From T cells, B-cell-depleted T cells, or PBMCs came the material, which was cDNA or gDNA.

The CDR3 totals 14 residues. V lost 4 bases and J lost 5; bases outside the gene matches: 4. Looked up from germline, CDR1 is SGHRS and CDR2 is YFSETQ. Assay: immunoSEQ multiplex PCR; the TCRdb copy retains only in-frame clones and omits some. The sample includes 60,000 to 70,000 clones, roughly 80% of them seen just once. This rearrangement joins TRBV5-1 to TRBJ1-5, with 9 bases lining up with TRBD1. The TCR originated in a human donor in a cohort sampled during active COVID-19. The source material was peripheral blood. The CDR3 spells CASSLDRGDQPQHF. CDR3 coding DNA: TGCGCCAGCAGCCTCGACAGGGGGGATCAGCCCCAGCATTTT.